Included here is one T cell receptor (beta chain) sequence, with context. The antigen remains unidentified. TCRdb used MiXCR to reprocess the 5' RACE reads, holding one entry per CDR3 protein. The table lists 200,000 to 250,000 distinct CDR3 sequences, around 8% of them singletons, with approximately 2% in the top ten. These data are taken from a study of identical twins. Study conclusions and caveats: For out-of-frame alpha sequences shared by twins, low generation probability was in excess.

Separately, the same data were catalogued under a study of yellow fever vaccine responses in identical twins.

The sequence came from a woman younger than 30 in good health. The sequenced sample consisted of memory (CD45RO+) T cells sorted from blood.

CDR3 residues: CASSPKGDTEAFF. CDR3 in DNA: TGTGCCAGCAGTCCGAAGGGGGACACTGAAGCTTTCTTT. The chain uses TRBV7-8 and TRBJ1-1; a weak D match, TRBD1 (6 bases). CDR1 SGHVS and CDR2 FQNEAQ come from the germline V gene. The CDR3 length is 13 residues. Trimming stripped 6 bases from V and 3 bases from J, with 11 bases between.